The rows below give T cell receptor beta chains drawn from one sample of a study of spatial heterogeneity in lung cancer. TCRdb analysed the 5' RACE reads with MiXCR anew, one entry per CDR3 protein. Of about 1,500 distinct CDR3 sequences in the sample, roughly 15% were seen once. The sequences come from lung tumor tissue, collected at surgery. The receptor set was obtained from a male donor with early-stage non-small cell lung cancer. Both conserved end residues are part of each CDR3.

V gene	J gene	CDR3 protein
TRBV27	TRBJ2-4	CVSAEWSGGTSKNIQYF
TRBV7-9	TRBJ2-5	CASSLSPGETQYF
TRBV7-2	TRBJ2-5	CASSYVSGRAGETQYF
TRBV11-3	TRBJ2-1	CASSSWVNEQFF
TRBV2	TRBJ2-7	CASSVGFEQYF
TRBV21-1	TRBJ1-1	CARRARGTEAFF
TRBV7-2	TRBJ2-6	CASSGTGAGANVLTF
TRBV7-2	TRBJ2-1	CASSSNPGRHRNEQFF
TRBV10-3	TRBJ2-5	CAISESGTEQETQYF
TRBV4-1	TRBJ2-7	CASSQVSGSSYEQYF
TRBV18	TRBJ2-1	CASSPPGTRNGGEQFF